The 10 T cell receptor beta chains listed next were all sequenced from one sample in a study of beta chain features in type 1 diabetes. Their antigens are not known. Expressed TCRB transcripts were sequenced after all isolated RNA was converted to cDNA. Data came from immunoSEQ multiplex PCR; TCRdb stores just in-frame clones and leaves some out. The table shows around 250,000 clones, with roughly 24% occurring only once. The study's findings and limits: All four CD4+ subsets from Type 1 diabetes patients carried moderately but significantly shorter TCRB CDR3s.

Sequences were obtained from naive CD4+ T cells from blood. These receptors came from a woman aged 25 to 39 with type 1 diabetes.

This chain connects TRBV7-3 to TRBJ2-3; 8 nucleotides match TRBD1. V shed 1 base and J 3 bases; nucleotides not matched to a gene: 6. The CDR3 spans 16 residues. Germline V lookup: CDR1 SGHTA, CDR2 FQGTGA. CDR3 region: CASSLNQGAGTDTQYF. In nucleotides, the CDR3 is TGTGCCAGCAGCTTAAATCAGGGGGCGGGGACAGATACGCAGTATTTT.

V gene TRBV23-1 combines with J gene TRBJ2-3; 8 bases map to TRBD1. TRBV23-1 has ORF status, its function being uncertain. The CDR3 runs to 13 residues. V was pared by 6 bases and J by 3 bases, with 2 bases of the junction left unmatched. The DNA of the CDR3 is TGCGCCAGCAGAGGACAGGGAACAGATACGCAGTATTTT. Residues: CASRGQGTDTQYF.

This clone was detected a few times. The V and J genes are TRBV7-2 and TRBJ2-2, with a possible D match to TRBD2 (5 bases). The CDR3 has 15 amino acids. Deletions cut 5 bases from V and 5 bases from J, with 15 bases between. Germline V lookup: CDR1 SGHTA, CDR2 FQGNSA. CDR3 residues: CASSIPSGITGELFF. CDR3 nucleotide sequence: TGTGCCAGCAGCATCCCCAGCGGAATAACCGGGGAGCTGTTTTTT.

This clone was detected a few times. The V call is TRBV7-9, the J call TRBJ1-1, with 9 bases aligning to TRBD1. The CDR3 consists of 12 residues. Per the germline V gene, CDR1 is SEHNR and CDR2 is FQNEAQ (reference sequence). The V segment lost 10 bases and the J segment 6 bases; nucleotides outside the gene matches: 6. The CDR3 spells CATLTGGSEAFF. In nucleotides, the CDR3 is TGTGCCACTCTGACAGGGGGTTCTGAAGCTTTCTTT.

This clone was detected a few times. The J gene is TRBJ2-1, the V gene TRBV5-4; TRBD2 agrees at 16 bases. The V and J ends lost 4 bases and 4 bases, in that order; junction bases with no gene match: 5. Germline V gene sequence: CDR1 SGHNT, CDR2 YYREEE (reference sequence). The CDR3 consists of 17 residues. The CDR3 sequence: CASSMGLAGGLYNEQFF. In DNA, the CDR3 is TGTGCCAGCAGCATGGGACTAGCGGGGGGGCTTTACAATGAGCAGTTCTTC.

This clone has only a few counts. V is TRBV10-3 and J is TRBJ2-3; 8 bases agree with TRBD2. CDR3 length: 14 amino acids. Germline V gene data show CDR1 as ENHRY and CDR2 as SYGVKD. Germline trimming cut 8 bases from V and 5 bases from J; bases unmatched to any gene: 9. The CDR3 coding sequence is TGTGCCATCGGGTTAGCGGGGACGGTAGATACGCAGTATTTT. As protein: CAIGLAGTVDTQYF.

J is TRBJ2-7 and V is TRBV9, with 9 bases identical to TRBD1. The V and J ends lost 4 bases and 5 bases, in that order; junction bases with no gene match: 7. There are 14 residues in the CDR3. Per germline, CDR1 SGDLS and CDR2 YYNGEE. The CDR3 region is CASSPGTGIHEQYF. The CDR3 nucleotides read TGTGCCAGCAGCCCTGGGACAGGGATCCACGAGCAGTACTTC.

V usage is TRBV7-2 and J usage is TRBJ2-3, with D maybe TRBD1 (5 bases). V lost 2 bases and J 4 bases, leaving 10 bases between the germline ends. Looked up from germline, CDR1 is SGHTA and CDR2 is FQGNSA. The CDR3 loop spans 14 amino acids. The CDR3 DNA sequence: TGTGCCAGCAGCTTAATGGACAACTCAGATACGCAGTATTTT. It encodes CASSLMDNSDTQYF.

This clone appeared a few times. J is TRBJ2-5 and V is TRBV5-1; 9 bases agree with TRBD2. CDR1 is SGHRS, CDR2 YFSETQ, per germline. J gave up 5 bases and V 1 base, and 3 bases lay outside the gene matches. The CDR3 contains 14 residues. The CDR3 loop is CASSLTAGGETQYF. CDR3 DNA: TGCGCCAGCAGCTTGACTGCGGGAGGGGAGACCCAGTACTTC.

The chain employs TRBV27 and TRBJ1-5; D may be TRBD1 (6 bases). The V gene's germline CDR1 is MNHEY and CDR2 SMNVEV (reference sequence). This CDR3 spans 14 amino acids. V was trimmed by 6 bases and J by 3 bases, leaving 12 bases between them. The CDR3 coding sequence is TGTGCCAGCAGGCTTACAGGGAACAATCAGCCCCAGCATTTT. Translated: CASRLTGNNQPQHF.